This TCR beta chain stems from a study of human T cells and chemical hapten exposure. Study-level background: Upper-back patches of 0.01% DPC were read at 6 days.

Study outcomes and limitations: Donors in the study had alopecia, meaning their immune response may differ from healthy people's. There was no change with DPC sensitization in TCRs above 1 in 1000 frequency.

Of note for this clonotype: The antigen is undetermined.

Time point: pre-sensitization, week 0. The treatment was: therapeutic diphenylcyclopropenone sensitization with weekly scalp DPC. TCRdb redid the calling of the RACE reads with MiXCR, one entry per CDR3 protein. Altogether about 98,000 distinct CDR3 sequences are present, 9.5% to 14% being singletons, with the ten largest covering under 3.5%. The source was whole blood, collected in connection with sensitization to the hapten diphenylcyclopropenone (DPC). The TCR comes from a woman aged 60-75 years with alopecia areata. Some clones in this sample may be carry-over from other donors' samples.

CDR3 loop: CASSLDGTSYGYTF. The CDR3 DNA sequence: TGTGCCAGCAGCTTAGATGGGACAAGCTATGGCTACACCTTC. The V and J genes are TRBV7-9 and TRBJ1-2; a possible D gene is TRBD1 (6 bases). The CDR3 spans 14 residues. V lost 1 base and J 4 bases, leaving 10 bases between the germline ends. Germline V gene data show CDR1 as SEHNR and CDR2 as FQNEAQ (reference sequence). The whole variable domain, remainder taken from reference TRBV7-9 and TRBJ1-2, is DTGVSQNPRHKITKRGQNVTFRCDPISEHNRLYWYRQTLGQGPEFLTYFQNEAQLEKSRLLSDRFSAERPKGSFSTLEIQRTEQGDSAMYLCASSLDGTSYGYTFGSGTRLTVV.